The 13 T cell receptor beta chains listed next were all sequenced from one sample in a study of regulatory and conventional T cells in RAG deficiency. The table came from immunoSEQ multiplex PCR; TCRdb's copy has only in-frame clones and leaves some out. The repertoire includes about 46,000 clones, 70% to 90% of them detected once, and approximately 0.51% sits in the top ten. Genomic DNA came from blood conventional CD4+ T cells gated CD25-low CD127-high. The same data also contributed to another study, on regulatory T cells. Per that paper: The primer mix had 52 TRBV and 13 TRBJ primers.

The sample taken for sequencing was CD4+ effector T cells sorted from blood. The receptors shown here come from a human donor in good health.

V is TRBV30 and J is TRBJ2-1; TRBD2 matches 15 bases. The germline V gene encodes CDR1 GTSNPN and CDR2 SVGIG (reference sequence). V lost 2 bases, J lost 6 bases, and 8 bases stayed unmatched. CDR3 size: 17 residues. CDR3 sequence reads: CAWSTRTSGRAFNEQFF. The DNA for the CDR3 is TGTGCCTGGAGTACTCGGACTAGCGGGAGGGCCTTCAATGAGCAGTTCTTC. The entire variable domain, with the rest obtained from reference TRBV30 and TRBJ2-1, is as follows: SQTIHQWPATLVQPVGSPLSLECTVEGTSNPNLYWYRQAAGRGLQLLFYSVGIGQISSEVPQNLSASRPQDRQFILSSKKLLLSDSGFYLCAWSTRTSGRAFNEQFFGPGTRLTVL.

This clone has a single count. The chain combines TRBV11-2 with TRBJ2-1; 7 bases line up with TRBD1. Losses at the gene ends were 3 bases for V and 5 bases for J; bases not matched to a gene: 7. Per the germline V gene, CDR1 is SGHAT and CDR2 is FQNNGV. The CDR3 contains 15 residues. The DNA for the CDR3 is TGTGCCAGCAGCTTGGCATGGACAGGAGACAATGAGCAGTTCTTC. Protein sequence: CASSLAWTGDNEQFF.

This clone was found once. This chain uses TRBV19 with TRBJ1-1; D remains ambiguous. The CDR3 is 16 amino acids. The germline V and J ends were trimmed by 0 bases and 4 bases, with 15 bases remaining between them. Germline-derived CDR1 and CDR2 are LNHDA and SQIVND (reference sequence). CDR3 nucleotides: TGTGCCAGTAGTATAGATCTTGTGTCTCGGGGCACTGAAGCTTTCTTT. This gives the protein CASSIDLVSRGTEAFF.

The J gene is TRBJ1-2, the V gene TRBV27; D gene unclear. The V gene lost 2 bases and the J gene lost 3 bases, with 10 bases spanning the gap. CDR1 and CDR2 (germline): MNHEY, SMNVEV (reference sequence). The CDR3 consists of 14 residues. CDR3 nucleotide sequence: TGTGCCAGCAGTTTAAGGGAAAAGGACTATGGCTACACCTTC. Its translation: CASSLREKDYGYTF.

In DNA form, the CDR3 reads TGTGCCAGCAGTGAAGATGGCCCGACTAGCTTGTGGGATGAGCAGTTCTTC. Translating gives CASSEDGPTSLWDEQFF. V is TRBV6-1 and J is TRBJ2-1, with 7 bases aligning to TRBD2. Germline V gives CDR1 MNHNS, CDR2 SASEGT. Trimming removed 1 base from V and 8 bases from J; junction bases left unmatched: 14. The length of the CDR3 is 17 residues.

The rearrangement uses TRBV6-6 and TRBJ1-1; 8 bases map to TRBD1. The V gene end was trimmed by 7 bases and the J gene end by 8 bases; junction bases not matched to a gene: 15. Germline lookup yields CDR1 MNHNY and CDR2 SVGAGI (reference sequence). The CDR3 length is 15 residues. The CDR3 loop reads CASIFDAGGRGEAFF. CDR3 DNA: TGTGCCAGCATTTTTGATGCAGGGGGCCGGGGCGAAGCTTTCTTT.

The chain couples TRBV5-1 to TRBJ1-3; D is unclear. Trimming stripped 4 bases from V and 8 bases from J, with 13 bases between. This CDR3 has 13 amino acids. CDR1 is SGHRS and CDR2 is YFSETQ in the germline V gene. CDR3: CASSPGALHTIYF. CDR3 coding DNA: TGCGCCAGCAGCCCCGGAGCGTTACACACCATATATTTT.

The CDR3 protein is CASSSRPLGGGANEQFF. In DNA form, the CDR3 reads TGTGCCAGCAGCTCACGGCCTTTGGGCGGGGGGGCAAATGAGCAGTTCTTC. The rearrangement joins TRBV7-3 to TRBJ2-1; 9 bases line up with TRBD2. CDR1 SGHTA and CDR2 FQGTGA come from the germline V gene. The CDR3 length is 17 residues. With 4 bases clipped from V and 7 bases from J, the junction kept 14 bases outside the gene matches.

This chain connects TRBV11-2 to TRBJ2-1; 13 bases fit TRBD2. This CDR3 is 16 amino acids long. The germline CDR1 and CDR2 sequences are SGHAT and FQNNGV. The V and J ends lost 5 bases and 1 base, in that order; junction bases with no gene match: 2. Written as DNA, the CDR3 is TGTGCCAGCAGCGGACTAGCGGGGGCGTCCTACAATGAGCAGTTCTTC. It yields the protein CASSGLAGASYNEQFF.

This sequence joins TRBV5-1 and TRBJ2-7, with 10 bases lining up with TRBD1. In germline, CDR1 is SGHRS, CDR2 YFSETQ. Unmatched junction bases numbered 6, after V lost 4 bases and J lost 5 bases. The CDR3 length is 14 residues. CDR3 sequence reads: CASSPGQGVDEQYF. In DNA, the CDR3 is TGCGCCAGCAGCCCCGGACAGGGGGTGGACGAGCAGTACTTC.

The rearrangement uses TRBV19 and TRBJ1-2, with a weak D call TRBD1 (6 bases). Trimming removed 3 bases from V and 0 bases from J, with 14 bases in between. CDR1 and CDR2 (germline): LNHDA, SQIVND (reference sequence). The CDR3 is 16 amino acids. The CDR3 spells CASSIRDTASNYGYTF. The CDR3 DNA reads TGTGCCAGTAGTATCCGGGACACAGCATCTAACTATGGCTACACCTTC.

The chain carries TRBV18 and TRBJ1-1; D is possibly TRBD1 (5 bases). V gave up 3 bases and J gave up 12 bases, with 17 bases separating them. The CDR3 length is 13 residues. CDR1 KGHSH and CDR2 LQKENI come from the germline V gene. The CDR3 region is CASSPPTTEIPFF. The CDR3 DNA reads TGTGCCAGCTCACCCCCAACGACAGAAATCCCTTTCTTT. Supplemented by reference TRBV18 and TRBJ1-1, the full variable domain reads NAGVMQNPRHLVRRRGQEARLRCSPMKGHSHVYWYRQLPEEGLKFMVYLQKENIIDESGMPKERFSAEFPKEGPSILRIQQVVRGDSAAYFCASSPPTTEIPFFGQGTRLTVV.

The chain employs TRBV11-2 and TRBJ2-4, with TRBD2 as a possible D gene (5 bases). Germline CDR1 and CDR2: SGHAT and FQNNGV. The CDR3 runs to 12 residues. The V and J ends lost 6 bases and 5 bases respectively, with 8 bases between them. CDR3 nucleotides: TGTGCCAGCAGGCGGGCGGAAAACATTCAGTACTTC. Translated: CASRRAENIQYF.